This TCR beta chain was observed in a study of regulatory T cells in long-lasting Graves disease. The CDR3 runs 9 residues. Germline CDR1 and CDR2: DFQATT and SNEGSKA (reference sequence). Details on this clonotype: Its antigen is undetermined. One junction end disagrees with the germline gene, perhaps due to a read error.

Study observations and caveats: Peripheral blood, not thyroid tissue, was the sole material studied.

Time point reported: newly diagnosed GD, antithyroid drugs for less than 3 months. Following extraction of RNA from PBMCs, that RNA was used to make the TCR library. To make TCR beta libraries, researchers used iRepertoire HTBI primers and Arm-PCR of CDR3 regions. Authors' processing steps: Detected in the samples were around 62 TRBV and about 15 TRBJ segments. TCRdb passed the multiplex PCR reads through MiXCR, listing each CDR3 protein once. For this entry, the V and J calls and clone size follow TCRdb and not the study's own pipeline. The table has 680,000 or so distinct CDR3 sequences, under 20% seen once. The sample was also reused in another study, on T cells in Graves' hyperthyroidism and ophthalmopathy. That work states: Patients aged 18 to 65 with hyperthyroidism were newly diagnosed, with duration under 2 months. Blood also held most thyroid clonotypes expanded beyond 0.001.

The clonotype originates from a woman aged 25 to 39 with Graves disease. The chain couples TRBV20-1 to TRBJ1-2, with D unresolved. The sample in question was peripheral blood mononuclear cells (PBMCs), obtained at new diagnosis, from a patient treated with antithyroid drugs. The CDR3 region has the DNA TGCAGTGCTAGTCCCCGATCGGCCTTC. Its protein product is CSASPRSAF.